This TCR beta chain appears in the sequencing data of a study of blood T cell repertoires in COVID-19. Study context: PBMCs, B-cell-depleted T cells, or T cells were the source of the cDNA or gDNA that made up the material.

Cohort assignment relied on participant-reported clinical history. The study counted Cohort 3 donors as recovered given two negative PCRs, clearance, or symptom resolution. This clone appeared a few times. Sequencing used immunoSEQ multiplex PCR; TCRdb keeps in-frame clones, though not all of them. The sample comprises some 150,000 clones, approximately 87% of which are singletons, and about 4.6% rests with the top ten. Sequencing was done on a sample of PBMCs or T cells enriched from blood (not recorded which). This clonotype was sampled from a woman aged 50 to 60 who had recovered from COVID-19.

The CDR3, as DNA: TGTGCCAGCAGCCGGGGGGTCTCGACAGGGCCTAATTCACCCCTCCACTTT. Translating gives CASSRGVSTGPNSPLHF. The chain combines TRBV7-8 with TRBJ1-6; 7 bases fit TRBD1. The CDR3 length is 17 residues. V was clipped by 5 bases and J by 6 bases; unmatched bases: 13. The germline gives CDR1 SGHVS, CDR2 FQNEAQ.